This TCR beta chain was identified in a study of T-cell reconstitution after alpha-beta-depleted transplantation in children. Unique molecular identifiers tagged the TCRbeta library. TCRdb ran MiXCR on the PCR reads and lists one entry per CDR3 protein. The sample lists almost 600,000 distinct CDR3 sequences; 27% were seen once. This clonotype was detected a few times. The CDR3 sequence is 21 residues long. The sample was PBMCs, taken before TCRalphabeta/CD19-depleted stem cell transplant. The receptor comes from a boy younger than two with Wiskott-Aldrich syndrome, due to receive a stem cell transplant. The chain uses TRBV21-1 and TRBJ2-6; no check of the table's D call, TRBD1, against the DNA was made. TRBV21-1 has pseudogene status. This CDR3 reads CASSKGPPTQSRFSGANVLTF. Here the CDR3 DNA reads TGTGCCAGCAGCAAAGGGCCCCCCACACAAAGTCGGTTCTCTGGGGCCAACGTCCTGACTTTC.